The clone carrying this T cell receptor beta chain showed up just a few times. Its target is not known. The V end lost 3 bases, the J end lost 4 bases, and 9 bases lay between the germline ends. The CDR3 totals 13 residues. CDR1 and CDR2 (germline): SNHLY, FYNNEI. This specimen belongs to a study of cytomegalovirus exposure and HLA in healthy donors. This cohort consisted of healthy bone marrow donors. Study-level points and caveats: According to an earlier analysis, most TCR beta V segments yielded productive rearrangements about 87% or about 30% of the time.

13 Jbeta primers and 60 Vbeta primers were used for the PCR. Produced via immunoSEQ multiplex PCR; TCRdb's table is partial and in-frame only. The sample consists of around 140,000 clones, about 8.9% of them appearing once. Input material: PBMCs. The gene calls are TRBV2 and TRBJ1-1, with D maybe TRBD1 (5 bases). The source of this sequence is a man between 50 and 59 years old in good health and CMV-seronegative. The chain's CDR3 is CASSDWGGTEAFF. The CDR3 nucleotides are TGTGCCAGCAGTGATTGGGGGGGCACTGAAGCTTTCTTT.